Each of the 18 T cell receptor beta chains below was sequenced from the same sample in a study of preoperative IRX-2 immunotherapy in early breast cancer (dated by TCRdb to between 2018 and 2021). This specimen's treatment or condition label, per the study, means: preoperative locoregional IRX-2 cytokine immunotherapy. Library construction relied on the immunoSEQ multiplex PCR assay. Drawn from immuneACCESS, this table holds only the in-frame rearrangements with V and J called that TCRdb kept. Clones are partly lost; checked studies trace under half to an unresolved V gene and leave the rest unexplained. Present in this sample are around 38,000 clones, 70% to 80% of which were seen just once. About 1.2% of the sample is taken by the ten largest. Sample: tumor tissue, taken after IRX-2 immunotherapy. The receptors were sampled from a human donor with breast cancer.

The rearrangement uses TRBV5-1 and TRBJ2-3, with TRBD2 matching over 10 bases. Trimming removed 0 bases from V and 0 bases from J; junction bases left unmatched: 7. The CDR3 has 18 residues. Germline V gene lookup returns CDR1 SGHRS and CDR2 YFSETQ. The CDR3 loop is CASSLGTSGFSSTDTQYF. CDR3 sequence (DNA): TGCGCCAGCAGCTTGGGGACTAGCGGCTTCTCTAGCACAGATACGCAGTATTTT.

The rearrangement links TRBV18 to TRBJ2-1, with 7 bases fitting TRBD2. The CDR3 loop spans 14 amino acids. After removal of 6 bases from V and 7 bases from J, the junction contained 9 bases not matched to a gene. The germline CDR1 and CDR2 sequences are KGHSH and LQKENI. CDR3 residues: CASSFPGGPNEQFF. In DNA form, the CDR3 reads TGTGCCAGCTCCTTCCCGGGGGGTCCTAATGAGCAGTTCTTC.

V is TRBV5-1 and J is TRBJ2-7; TRBD1 matches 7 bases. Germline loops: CDR1 SGHRS, CDR2 YFSETQ. V was pared by 7 bases and J by 2 bases, with 9 bases of the junction left unmatched. The CDR3 is 14 amino acids. DNA of the CDR3: TGCGCCAGCGGGATCCGGGACAGCGCCTACGAGCAGTACTTC. Its translation: CASGIRDSAYEQYF.

This chain uses TRBV5-1 with TRBJ1-2; D perhaps matches TRBD1 (6 bases). From germline, CDR1 is SGHRS and CDR2 YFSETQ. The CDR3 is made up of 14 amino acids. With 4 bases removed from V and 2 bases from J, the gap between germline ends came to 12 bases. CDR3 nucleotides: TGCGCCAGCAGCGGGGACCAGGGGAACTATGGCTACACCTTC. Protein product: CASSGDQGNYGYTF.

This chain connects TRBV29-1 to TRBJ2-3, with D hard to call. The CDR3 is made up of 12 amino acids. Germline CDR1 SQVTM, CDR2 ANQGSEA. This chain's CDR3 is CVSTASTDTQYF. Here the CDR3 DNA reads TGCGTGAGCACAGCTAGCACAGATACGCAGTATTTT.

The J gene is TRBJ1-2, the V gene TRBV14; TRBD1 is a possible D gene (6 bases). From germline, CDR1 is SGHDN and CDR2 FVKESK. The CDR3 has 15 amino acids. V lost 5 bases and J 1 base, leaving 14 bases between the germline ends. The CDR3, as DNA: TGTGCCAGCAGCTACCGACAGGCTAATAACTATGGCTACACCTTC. Translating it yields CASSYRQANNYGYTF.

This clone has more than one count but fewer than ten. This chain uses TRBV7-4 with TRBJ2-5; D is unclear. Trimming cost V 1 base and J 5 bases, with 8 bases left between them. The CDR3 is 13 amino acids. CDR1 and CDR2 from the germline V gene are SGHVT and SQSDAQ. The CDR3 sequence is CASSLGVRETQYF. In DNA form, the CDR3 reads TGTGCCAGCAGCTTAGGGGTTCGGGAGACCCAGTACTTC.

The rearrangement joins TRBV6-8 to TRBJ2-7; maybe TRBD1 (6 bases). The CDR3 has 14 residues. CDR1 is MNHGY and CDR2 is SAAAGT in the germline V gene. Trimming stripped 0 bases from V and 3 bases from J, with 9 bases between. CDR3: CASSYSNRDYEQYF. In DNA, the CDR3 is TGTGCCAGCAGTTACTCGAACAGGGACTACGAGCAGTACTTC.

The CDR3 DNA reads TGTGCCAGTAGTCCCACCCGTGAGGGAATGAGTGGCTACACCTTC. It codes for CASSPTREGMSGYTF. The chain joins TRBV19 to TRBJ1-2, with D uncertain. Germline V gives CDR1 LNHDA, CDR2 SQIVND (reference sequence). Trimming cost V 5 bases and J 7 bases, with 20 bases left between them. This CDR3 region has 15 residues.

The chain uses TRBV11-3 and TRBJ2-1; TRBD1 matches 9 bases. This CDR3 has 16 amino acids. J lost 5 bases, V lost 4 bases, and 9 bases had no gene match. Germline V gene lookup returns CDR1 SGHNT and CDR2 YENEEA. The CDR3 loop is CASSYPGQGTNNEQFF. The CDR3 DNA is TGTGCCAGCAGCTACCCAGGACAGGGGACGAACAATGAGCAGTTCTTC.

This clone was detected a few times. V gene TRBV6-8 combines with J gene TRBJ1-6, with 8 bases fitting TRBD1. V was clipped by 6 bases and J by 8 bases; unmatched bases: 12. CDR3 length: 16 residues. Germline assignment: CDR1 MNHGY and CDR2 SAAAGT. As DNA, the CDR3 is TGTGCCAGCAGGCCTAGAGAGGGACAGGTCGATTCACCCCTCCACTTT. Translating it yields CASRPREGQVDSPLHF.

This chain links TRBV5-1 with TRBJ2-7; D is tentatively TRBD1 or TRBD2 (5 bases each). The CDR3 is made up of 14 amino acids. Germline values: CDR1 SGHRS, CDR2 YFSETQ. V was clipped by 6 bases and J by 0 bases, with 13 bases between them. The CDR3 sequence is CASKRDGVSYEQYF. The CDR3 DNA follows: TGCGCCAGCAAGAGGGACGGGGTCTCCTACGAGCAGTACTTC.

This clone has just one count. The chain employs TRBV19 and TRBJ1-1; D is possibly TRBD1 (6 bases). The V end was cut by 2 bases, the J end by 6 bases, with 19 bases between. This CDR3 contains 16 residues. The germline V gene has CDR1 LNHDA and CDR2 SQIVND (reference sequence). This chain's CDR3 is CASSIRGGGPLAEAFF. CDR3 coding DNA: TGTGCCAGTAGTATAAGAGGCGGGGGCCCTCTGGCTGAAGCTTTCTTT.

Written as DNA, the CDR3 is TGTGCCAGCAGCCCCGGGACAGGGGGCTATAATTCACCCCTCCACTTT. Its protein product is CASSPGTGGYNSPLHF. J is TRBJ1-6 and V is TRBV11-3; 11 positions agree with TRBD1. Per the germline V gene, CDR1 is SGHNT and CDR2 is YENEEA. The CDR3 totals 16 residues. Trimming cost V 5 bases and J 3 bases; bases outside gene matches: 3.

The chain recombines TRBV6-4 with TRBJ1-3, with D possibly matching TRBD1 (6 bases). Germline V gives CDR1 MRHNA, CDR2 SNTAGT. With 7 bases removed from V and 3 bases from J, the gap between germline ends came to 10 bases. The CDR3 is 13 amino acids. In nucleotides, the CDR3 is TGTGCCAGCACAGGGGTGCGTGGAAACACCATATATTTT. Encoded protein: CASTGVRGNTIYF.

This chain uses TRBV6-8 with TRBJ1-5; 8 nucleotides match TRBD1. The CDR3 runs 15 residues. V was clipped by 6 bases and J by 0 bases; unmatched bases: 4. The germline gives CDR1 MNHGY, CDR2 SAAAGT. The CDR3 sequence: CASRDRGPSNQPQHF. CDR3 bases: TGTGCCAGCAGAGACAGGGGCCCTAGCAATCAGCCCCAGCATTTT.

This clone was observed a few times. This chain connects TRBV7-4 to TRBJ2-7; D is perhaps TRBD2 (6 bases). The length of the CDR3 is 15 residues. Between the trimmed V and J ends, which lost 4 bases and 0 bases, there was a span of 13 bases. Germline V lookup: CDR1 SGHVT, CDR2 SQSDAQ. DNA of the CDR3: TGTGCCAGCAGCTCCGGGCTAGCGAGCTCCTACGAGCAGTACTTC. It codes for CASSSGLASSYEQYF.

This rearrangement joins TRBV11-3 to TRBJ1-2, with TRBD1 matching 9 bases. V shed 5 bases, J shed 2 bases, and the junction held 9 bases outside the gene matches. Germline loops: CDR1 SGHNT, CDR2 YENEEA. The CDR3 runs to 16 residues. This chain's CDR3 is CASSHDRDRVNYGYTF. CDR3 bases: TGTGCCAGCAGCCACGACCGGGACAGGGTGAACTATGGCTACACCTTC. The full variable domain, in which reference TRBV11-3 and TRBJ1-2 provide the parts outside the CDR3, is EAGVVQSPRYKIIEKKQPVAFWCNPISGHNTLYWYLQNLGQGPELLIRYENEEAVDDSQLPKDRFSAERLKGVDSTLKIQPAELGDSAVYLCASSHDRDRVNYGYTFGSGTRLTVV.